The 25 T cell receptor beta chains below come from one sample, sequenced in a study of identical twins. TCRdb reprocessed the 5' RACE reads with MiXCR, giving one entry per CDR3 protein. The sample comprises 200,000 to 250,000 distinct CDR3 sequences, approximately 11% of which are singletons, and under 4.5% rests with the top ten. These data were likewise used in another study, on yellow fever vaccine responses in identical twins.

Sequenced input: memory (CD45RO+) T cells sorted from blood. These receptor sequences come from a young woman in good health.

This sequence joins TRBV7-8 and TRBJ1-2; no clear D. Trimming pared 1 base from V and 4 bases from J, leaving 13 bases between. The germline CDR1 and CDR2 sequences are SGHVS and FQNEAQ. The CDR3 spans 15 residues. In DNA form, the CDR3 reads TGTGCCAGCAGCTTAGTCGGCAGCCCCGGCTATGGCTACACCTTC. This encodes CASSLVGSPGYGYTF.

A few counts support this clonotype. The V and J genes are TRBV7-2 and TRBJ2-4; 9 bases agree with TRBD1. The CDR3 has 15 amino acids. Germline V gene data show CDR1 as SGHTA and CDR2 as FQGNSA. The junction had 8 bases not matched to a gene; V was cut back by 5 bases and J by 6 bases. The CDR3 sequence is CASSIMTGGGNIQYF. DNA of the CDR3: TGTGCCAGCAGCATTATGACAGGGGGGGGAAACATTCAGTACTTC.

This clonotype has just a few counts. The V gene is TRBV7-2, the J gene TRBJ2-7; D gene unclear. The V gene lost 5 bases and the J gene lost 2 bases, with 10 bases spanning the gap. Per the germline V gene, CDR1 is SGHTA and CDR2 is FQGNSA. There are 13 residues in the CDR3. The CDR3 DNA reads TGTGCCAGCAGCACCCTCGGCGCCTACGAGCAGTACTTC. Amino acids: CASSTLGAYEQYF.

In this sample, this clonotype turned up many times. This chain connects TRBV7-2 to TRBJ2-7, with 9 bases aligning to TRBD1. The V and J ends lost 3 bases and 7 bases, in that order; junction bases with no gene match: 10. CDR1 is SGHTA, CDR2 FQGNSA, per germline. The CDR3 runs 15 residues. The CDR3 sequence is CASSFSGQGSVEQYF. CDR3 bases: TGTGCCAGCAGCTTCAGCGGACAGGGGTCAGTTGAGCAGTACTTC.

This clonotype was counted between two and nine times. The chain has TRBV7-9 and TRBJ1-4; D not resolved. V shed 4 bases and J shed 8 bases, with 11 bases lying between them. Germline CDR1 SEHNR, CDR2 FQNEAQ (reference sequence). This CDR3 is built from 13 residues. This chain's CDR3 is CASSSGTTEKLFF. The DNA of the CDR3 is TGTGCCAGCAGCTCCGGAACAACAGAAAAACTGTTTTTT.

This clonotype has more than one count but fewer than ten. The chain combines TRBV6-5 with TRBJ2-2; D possibly corresponds to TRBD2 (5 bases). V lost 8 bases, J lost 1 base, and 20 bases lay in between. The germline gives CDR1 MNHEY, CDR2 SVGAGI. The CDR3 is 17 residues long. CDR3 sequence (DNA): TGTGCCAGCTCCCTATCCCTTAGCGCGTTGAACACCGGGGAGCTGTTTTTT. Amino acids: CASSLSLSALNTGELFF.

For the CDR3, the DNA is TGTGCCAGCAGCTTAATCTGGTCGGCTGATTACGAGCAGTACTTC. Translating it yields CASSLIWSADYEQYF. The rearrangement joins TRBV7-2 to TRBJ2-7; D is undetermined. CDR3 length equals 15 residues. V lost 2 bases, J lost 4 bases, and 15 bases lay in between. Germline lookup yields CDR1 SGHTA and CDR2 FQGNSA. Looking up the rest from reference TRBV7-2 and TRBJ2-7 gives the full variable domain: GAGVSQSPSNKVTEKGKDVELRCDPISGHTALYWYRQSLGQGLEFLIYFQGNSAPDKSGLPSDRFSAERTGGSVSTLTIQRTQQEDSAVYLCASSLIWSADYEQYFGPGTRLTVT.

Only a few counts were recorded for this clonotype. This chain uses TRBV27 with TRBJ1-2; D possibly corresponds to TRBD1 (6 bases). V was shortened by 5 bases and J by 7 bases, with 20 bases between the two germline ends. Looked up from germline, CDR1 is MNHEY and CDR2 is SMNVEV (reference sequence). This CDR3 has 15 residues. The CDR3 region has the DNA TGTGCCAGCAGTCCTGCCCCGGACAGCGCTGGTGGCTACACCTTC. Translating it yields CASSPAPDSAGGYTF.

The chain joins TRBV10-3 to TRBJ2-5, with 8 bases matching TRBD2. The CDR3 contains 13 residues. Germline V gives CDR1 ENHRY, CDR2 SYGVKD. Trimming removed 8 bases from V and 5 bases from J; junction bases left unmatched: 7. The CDR3 loop reads CAILGGAGETQYF. CDR3 DNA sequence: TGTGCCATCCTCGGGGGGGCCGGCGAGACCCAGTACTTC.

This clonotype has more than one count but fewer than ten. The gene calls are TRBV7-2 and TRBJ2-3; unclear D gene. CDR1 SGHTA and CDR2 FQGNSA come from the germline V gene. CDR3 length: 13 residues. Trimming took off 6 bases at V and 2 bases at J, with 9 bases between the two ends. The CDR3 is CASRATFTDTQYF. The DNA for the CDR3 is TGTGCCAGCAGGGCTACGTTCACAGATACGCAGTATTTT.

This clonotype was found a few times. V gene TRBV20-1 combines with J gene TRBJ2-2; D unresolved. Trimming removed 5 bases at V and 7 bases at J, with 11 bases between. Germline values: CDR1 DFQATT, CDR2 SNEGSKA (reference sequence). There are 12 residues in the CDR3. Written as DNA, the CDR3 is TGCAGTGCTCCAAACGTCATCGGGGAGCTGTTTTTT. Its protein product is CSAPNVIGELFF.

The CDR3 here is CASSLGSPYNEQFF. The CDR3 DNA reads TGTGCCAGCAGCTTGGGATCGCCCTACAATGAGCAGTTCTTC. The genes are TRBV5-6 and TRBJ2-1, with D hard to call. CDR3 length equals 14 residues. The ends were cut back, 0 bases at V and 2 bases at J, with 6 bases in the middle. Germline V CDR1 and CDR2: SGHDT, YYEEEE.

The chain combines TRBV24-1 with TRBJ2-3; weak D call: TRBD2 (6 bases). V gave up 0 bases and J gave up 7 bases, with 10 bases separating them. The CDR3 sequence is 14 residues long. Per the germline V gene, CDR1 is KGHDR and CDR2 is SFDVKD. The CDR3 nucleotides read TGTGCCACCAGTGATTTGACGGGGGTTAATACGCAGTATTTT. Its protein product is CATSDLTGVNTQYF.

This clonotype was seen repeatedly, ten times or more. CDR3 amino acids: CASSLDRVTVNEQFF. Written as DNA, the CDR3 is TGTGCCAGCAGCCTTGACAGGGTTACGGTCAATGAGCAGTTCTTC. The rearrangement links TRBV3-1 to TRBJ2-1; 7 nucleotides agree with TRBD1. J lost 6 bases, V lost 4 bases, and 9 bases had no gene match. The CDR3 consists of 15 residues. Germline CDR1 and CDR2: LGHDT and YNNKEL (reference sequence).

This clonotype was recorded many times. The rearrangement links TRBV6-4 to TRBJ1-5; no definite D call. The CDR3 has 13 amino acids. Germline V gene sequence: CDR1 MRHNA, CDR2 SNTAGT. Trimming left V 2 bases short and J 1 base short, with 3 bases between. The DNA of the CDR3 is TGTGCCAGCAGTGACGACAGCAATCAGCCCCAGCATTTT. It codes for CASSDDSNQPQHF.

The CDR3 loop is CASSPGGGLGTDTQYF. The CDR3 DNA reads TGTGCCAGCAGCCCCGGCGGCGGACTAGGCACAGATACGCAGTATTTT. The chain joins TRBV7-2 to TRBJ2-3; 7 bases are shared with TRBD2. CDR1 SGHTA and CDR2 FQGNSA come from the germline V gene. The length of the CDR3 is 16 residues. Losses at the gene ends were 5 bases for V and 1 base for J; bases not matched to a gene: 9.

Only a few counts were recorded for this clonotype. V usage is TRBV9 and J usage is TRBJ2-7, with D hard to call. The CDR3 is 13 residues long. The V end was cut by 0 bases, the J end by 3 bases, with 7 bases between. CDR1 is SGDLS, CDR2 YYNGEE, per germline. The CDR3 nucleotides are TGTGCCAGCAGCGTAGGTAATCACTACGAGCAGTACTTC. Translating gives CASSVGNHYEQYF.

This clonotype was observed many times. This chain connects TRBV10-2 to TRBJ2-7; 10 bases are a match to TRBD2. Losses at the gene ends were 7 bases for V and 3 bases for J; bases not matched to a gene: 3. Germline V lookup: CDR1 WSHSY, CDR2 SAAADI. The CDR3 has 13 amino acids. The CDR3 loop is CASKREGDYEQYF. The CDR3 bases are TGCGCCAGCAAGCGGGAGGGCGACTACGAGCAGTACTTC.

This clonotype was picked up a small number of times. The chain joins TRBV4-1 to TRBJ2-7; possibly TRBD1 or TRBD2 for D (5 bases each). CDR3 size: 15 residues. Germline V lookup: CDR1 MGHRA, CDR2 YSYEKL. The V and J ends lost 4 bases and 0 bases respectively, with 13 bases between them. The CDR3: CASSRQGENSYEQYF. DNA of the CDR3: TGCGCCAGCAGCCGTCAGGGAGAGAACTCCTACGAGCAGTACTTC.

This chain links TRBV5-6 with TRBJ2-3; D is possibly TRBD1 (5 bases). The V and J ends lost 3 bases and 0 bases respectively, with 20 bases between them. The CDR3 is 18 amino acids. Per the germline V gene, CDR1 is SGHDT and CDR2 is YYEEEE. DNA of the CDR3: TGTGCCAGCAGCTCGATCAGGGATGAGTGGGCTAGCACAGATACGCAGTATTTT. This translates into CASSSIRDEWASTDTQYF. Drawing the rest from reference TRBV5-6 and TRBJ2-3, the complete variable domain is DAGVTQSPTHLIKTRGQQVTLRCSPKSGHDTVSWYQQALGQGPQFIFQYYEEEERQRGNFPDRFSGHQFPNYSSELNVNALLLGDSALYLCASSSIRDEWASTDTQYFGPGTRLTVL.

The chain has TRBV3-1 and TRBJ2-7; no clear D gene. This CDR3 spans 13 amino acids. V was trimmed by 3 bases and J by 5 bases, leaving 11 bases between them. Germline CDR1 reads LGHDT; CDR2 reads YNNKEL (reference sequence). CDR3 loop: CASSQGRRNEQYF. The DNA of the CDR3 is TGTGCCAGCAGCCAGGGCAGGAGAAACGAGCAGTACTTC.

This clonotype was seen at least ten times. The chain couples TRBV7-2 to TRBJ2-3, with D possibly being TRBD1 or TRBD2 (6 bases each). V lost 5 bases, J lost 7 bases, and 19 bases lay in between. The CDR3 contains 15 residues. Germline lookup yields CDR1 SGHTA and CDR2 FQGNSA. The CDR3 protein is CASSVGGGVRNTQYF. CDR3 in DNA: TGTGCCAGCAGCGTAGGAGGGGGAGTACGAAATACGCAGTATTTT.

This chain joins TRBV27 and TRBJ1-1; 8 bases align to TRBD1. This CDR3 is built from 19 residues. With 2 bases clipped from V and 0 bases from J, the junction kept 14 bases outside the gene matches. CDR1 MNHEY and CDR2 SMNVEV come from the germline V gene (reference sequence). Here the CDR3 DNA reads TGTGCCAGCAGTTTAATCACAACCAGGGGGCGGGCCATGAACACTGAAGCTTTCTTT. It codes for CASSLITTRGRAMNTEAFF.

V usage is TRBV6-2 or TRBV6-3 and J usage is TRBJ2-7, with D maybe TRBD2 (6 bases). The CDR3 extends over 13 amino acids. CDR1 and CDR2 (germline): MNHEY, SVGEGT. Trimming took 10 bases from V and 7 from J, leaving 20 bases between them. CDR3 nucleotide sequence: TGTGCCACCAAGGTAGCGGACCTGGGGGAGCAGTACTTC. It is translated as CATKVADLGEQYF.

Many counts were recorded for this clonotype. The gene calls are TRBV4-3 and TRBJ2-5; TRBD2 matches 8 bases. The CDR3 covers 18 residues. The V gene end was trimmed by 0 bases and the J gene end by 2 bases; junction bases not matched to a gene: 11. Germline lookup yields CDR1 LGHNA and CDR2 YSLEER. This CDR3 reads CASSQELSVGTSQETQYF. The CDR3 region has the DNA TGCGCCAGCAGCCAAGAGCTGAGTGTGGGGACTAGTCAAGAGACCCAGTACTTC.